The 21 T cell receptor beta chains in this list originate from one sample, sequenced in a study of blood T cell repertoires in COVID-19. Assay used: immunoSEQ multiplex PCR; TCRdb lists only in-frame clones, some missing. Here the sample spans approximately 270,000 clones, over 75% being singletons. The sequenced sample consisted of peripheral blood. The source of these receptors is a human donor with COVID-19, enrolled during active disease. The donor label of this sample is uncertain.

V and J are TRBV5-1 and TRBJ1-2; the match to TRBD1 covers 8 bases. The CDR3 totals 15 residues. Losses at the gene ends were 4 bases for V and 0 bases for J; bases not matched to a gene: 5. Germline CDR1 is SGHRS and CDR2 is YFSETQ. The CDR3 protein is CASSPDRDSNYGYTF. The CDR3 coding sequence is TGCGCCAGCAGCCCGGACAGGGATTCTAACTATGGCTACACCTTC.

This rearrangement joins TRBV5-4 to TRBJ2-1; 7 bases map to TRBD2. CDR3 length: 17 residues. Looked up from germline, CDR1 is SGHNT and CDR2 is YYREEE (reference sequence). V trimming: 6 bases; J trimming: 0 bases; junction bases outside the gene matches: 12. CDR3 loop: CASTNGRASGSYNEQFF. As DNA, the CDR3 is TGTGCCAGCACCAACGGAAGGGCTAGCGGCTCCTACAATGAGCAGTTCTTC.

The chain joins TRBV27 to TRBJ1-1; D is possibly TRBD1 (5 bases). The germline V and J ends were trimmed by 6 bases and 2 bases, with 13 bases remaining between them. This CDR3 contains 14 residues. The germline V gene has CDR1 MNHEY and CDR2 SMNVEV (reference sequence). CDR3 residues: CASRGFRANTEAFF. For the CDR3, the DNA is TGTGCCAGCAGGGGGTTCAGGGCCAACACTGAAGCTTTCTTT.

This rearrangement joins TRBV5-1 to TRBJ1-4, with 9 positions matching TRBD1. Germline values: CDR1 SGHRS, CDR2 YFSETQ. J was trimmed by 0 bases and V by 5 bases; bases with no gene match: 8. The length of the CDR3 is 17 residues. The DNA for the CDR3 is TGCGCCAGCAGTTATACAGGGGGCGCGGCAACTAATGAAAAACTGTTTTTT. This gives the protein CASSYTGGAATNEKLFF.

V and J are TRBV14 and TRBJ2-5; no reliable D call. V was cut by 1 base and J by 5 bases, with 8 bases left in between. Per germline, CDR1 SGHDN and CDR2 FVKESK. The CDR3 is 13 amino acids. Here the CDR3 reads CASSQAGAETQYF. The CDR3, as DNA: TGTGCCAGCAGCCAAGCTGGAGCGGAGACCCAGTACTTC.

The J gene is TRBJ2-3, the V gene TRBV6-1; 9 positions agree with TRBD2. CDR1 and CDR2 (germline): MNHNS, SASEGT. CDR3 size: 14 residues. After removal of 1 base from V and 6 bases from J, the junction contained 2 bases not matched to a gene. This chain's CDR3 is CASSEGLAVDTQYF. CDR3 in DNA: TGTGCCAGCAGTGAAGGACTAGCGGTGGATACGCAGTATTTT.

The V and J genes are TRBV2 and TRBJ2-7; weak D call: TRBD1 (5 bases). CDR3 size: 15 residues. Per the germline V gene, CDR1 is SNHLY and CDR2 is FYNNEI. The V end was cut by 5 bases, the J end by 0 bases, with 14 bases between. The CDR3 DNA reads as TGTGCCAGCAGTTATTATAGGACAAGCTCCTACGAGCAGTACTTC. It codes for CASSYYRTSSYEQYF.

This sequence joins TRBV6-5 and TRBJ1-2; D not resolved. The germline V gene encodes CDR1 MNHEY and CDR2 SVGAGI. The CDR3 totals 14 residues. V shed 5 bases and J shed 7 bases, with 17 bases lying between them. The CDR3 bases are TGTGCCAGCAGTACCTACGGGGATCAGTCTGGCTACACCTTC. This gives the protein CASSTYGDQSGYTF.

This chain connects TRBV28 to TRBJ2-3; 8 bases map to TRBD1. Germline assignment: CDR1 MDHEN and CDR2 SYDVKM. CDR3 length equals 15 residues. V lost 8 bases to trimming and J lost 0 bases; unmatched junction nucleotides: 7. Written as DNA, the CDR3 is TGTGCCAGCTCTTACCAGGGGGCTAGCACAGATACGCAGTATTTT. Translating it yields CASSYQGASTDTQYF.

The chain couples TRBV4-1 to TRBJ2-3; TRBD2 matches at 11 bases. The germline V gene encodes CDR1 MGHRA and CDR2 YSYEKL. This CDR3 has 21 residues. V shed 3 bases, J shed 2 bases, and the junction held 19 bases outside the gene matches. CDR3 bases: TGCGCCAGCAGCCAGGGTGCCTTAGCGGGAGGGCGGACCCTTTCCACAGATACGCAGTATTTT. As protein: CASSQGALAGGRTLSTDTQYF.

This CDR3 is CASSLRDRGWDEQYF. CDR3 bases: TGTGCCAGCAGCTTACGGGACAGGGGTTGGGACGAGCAGTACTTC. V and J are TRBV7-8 and TRBJ2-7; 10 bases are shared with TRBD1. V dropped 2 bases and J dropped 5; count of bases not matched to a gene: 6. Per germline, CDR1 SGHVS and CDR2 FQNEAQ. CDR3 size: 15 residues.

The chain carries TRBV18 and TRBJ1-2, with TRBD1 matching over 7 bases. After removal of 0 bases from V and 3 bases from J, the junction contained 4 bases not matched to a gene. Germline CDR1 is KGHSH and CDR2 is LQKENI. The CDR3 is 15 residues long. The CDR3 DNA sequence: TGTGCCAGCTCACCACCGGTCAGGGGGGACTATGGCTACACCTTC. Protein product: CASSPPVRGDYGYTF. Supplemented by reference TRBV18 and TRBJ1-2, the full variable domain reads NAGVMQNPRHLVRRRGQEARLRCSPMKGHSHVYWYRQLPEEGLKFMVYLQKENIIDESGMPKERFSAEFPKEGPSILRIQQVVRGDSAAYFCASSPPVRGDYGYTFGSGTRLTVV.

In its sample, this clone was seen once. The V and J genes are TRBV10-3 and TRBJ1-1; the match to TRBD1 covers 7 bases. Looked up from germline, CDR1 is ENHRY and CDR2 is SYGVKD. The CDR3 consists of 14 residues. Losses at the gene ends were 4 bases for V and 4 bases for J; bases not matched to a gene: 6. For the CDR3, the DNA is TGTGCCATCAGTGTCGGACAGGATGTCACTGAAGCTTTCTTT. Translated: CAISVGQDVTEAFF.

The J gene is TRBJ2-2, the V gene TRBV5-1; TRBD2 matches 12 bases. The junction had 1 base not matched to a gene; V was cut back by 4 bases and J by 3 bases. This CDR3 has 15 amino acids. Looked up from germline, CDR1 is SGHRS and CDR2 is YFSETQ. The CDR3 coding sequence is TGCGCCAGCAGCCTAGCGGGAGGGCACACCGGGGAGCTGTTTTTT. It codes for CASSLAGGHTGELFF.

The chain employs TRBV5-4 and TRBJ1-4, with 9 nucleotides matching TRBD1. V lost 1 base and J lost 7; bases outside the gene matches: 5. The CDR3 totals 15 residues. CDR1 and CDR2 (germline): SGHNT, YYREEE (reference sequence). The CDR3 nucleotides are TGTGCCAGCAGCTTGAACCCGACAGGGGGTGAAAAACTGTTTTTT. Translating it yields CASSLNPTGGEKLFF.

This chain uses TRBV27 with TRBJ1-6, with D perhaps TRBD1 (5 bases). V was shortened by 6 bases and J by 13 bases, with 16 bases between the two germline ends. CDR1 is MNHEY and CDR2 is SMNVEV in the germline V gene (reference sequence). The CDR3 extends over 13 amino acids. The CDR3 DNA is TGTGCCAGCAGCACAACAGGCGCCGTTCCCCTCCACTTT. It is translated as CASSTTGAVPLHF.

This chain joins TRBV12-3 or TRBV12-4 and TRBJ2-5; D gene ambiguous. V lost 4 bases and J lost 5, with 11 bases in between. The CDR3 runs 13 residues. For the CDR3, the DNA is TGTGCCAGCAGTTCAAACCGGGTGGAGACCCAGTACTTC. It yields the protein CASSSNRVETQYF.

This clone has only one observation. The chain links TRBV15 to TRBJ1-3; D not resolved. The germline V and J ends were trimmed by 6 bases and 1 base, with 10 bases remaining between them. The CDR3 covers 14 residues. From germline, CDR1 is LNHNV and CDR2 YYDKDF (reference sequence). The DNA for the CDR3 is TGTGCCACCAGGAACTGGGCGTCTGGAAACACCATATATTTT. Translating it yields CATRNWASGNTIYF.

This chain links TRBV11-3 with TRBJ1-1; D is uncertain. Trimming took 5 bases from V and 5 from J, leaving 15 bases between them. Germline V gene lookup returns CDR1 SGHNT and CDR2 YENEEA. The CDR3 covers 14 residues. The CDR3 loop is CASSVGNQGTEAFF. The CDR3 DNA reads as TGTGCCAGCAGCGTCGGGAACCAAGGGACTGAAGCTTTCTTT.

The chain carries TRBV7-2 and TRBJ1-1; D might be TRBD1 (5 bases). The ends were cut back, 2 bases at V and 6 bases at J, with 13 bases in the middle. CDR1 and CDR2 from the germline V gene are SGHTA and FQGNSA. This CDR3 is built from 14 residues. The CDR3 loop is CASSLPGLGAEAFF. CDR3 in DNA: TGTGCCAGCAGCTTACCGGGTTTAGGGGCTGAAGCTTTCTTT.

This chain links TRBV19 with TRBJ2-1; the D gene is possibly TRBD2 (6 bases). The CDR3 runs to 14 residues. The V gene lost 7 bases and the J gene lost 7 bases, with 17 bases spanning the gap. CDR1 and CDR2 from the germline V gene are LNHDA and SQIVND (reference sequence). The CDR3 DNA sequence: TGTGCCAGTACGGTGGTTTCGGGAGCGAATGAGCAGTTCTTC. Translating gives CASTVVSGANEQFF.